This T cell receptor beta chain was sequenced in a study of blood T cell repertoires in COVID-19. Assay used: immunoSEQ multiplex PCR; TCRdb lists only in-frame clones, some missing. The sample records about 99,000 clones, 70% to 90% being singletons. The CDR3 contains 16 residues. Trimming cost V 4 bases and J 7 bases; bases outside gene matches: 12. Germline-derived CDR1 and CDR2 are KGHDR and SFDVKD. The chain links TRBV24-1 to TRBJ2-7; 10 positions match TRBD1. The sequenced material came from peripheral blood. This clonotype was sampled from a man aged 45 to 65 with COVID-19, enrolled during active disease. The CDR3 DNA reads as TGTGCCACCAGTGACTCCGGGACAGGGGTCCCGGGTGAGCAGTACTTC. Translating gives CATSDSGTGVPGEQYF.